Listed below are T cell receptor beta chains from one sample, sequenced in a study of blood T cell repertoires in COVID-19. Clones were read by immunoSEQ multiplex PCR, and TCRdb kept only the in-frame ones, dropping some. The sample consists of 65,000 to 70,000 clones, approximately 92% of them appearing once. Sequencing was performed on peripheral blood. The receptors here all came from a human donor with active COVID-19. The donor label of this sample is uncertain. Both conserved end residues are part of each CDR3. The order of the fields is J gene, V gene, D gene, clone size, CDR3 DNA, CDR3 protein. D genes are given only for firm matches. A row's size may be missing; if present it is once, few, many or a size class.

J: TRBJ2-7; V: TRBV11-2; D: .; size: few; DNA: TGTGCCAGCAGCTTAGAAGTCTACTACGAGCAGTACTTC; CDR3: CASSLEVYYEQYF
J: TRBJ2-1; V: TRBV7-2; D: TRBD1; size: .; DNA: TGTGCCAGCAGCCTAGGGGACAGTCCCTACAATGAGCAGTTCTTC; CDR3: CASSLGDSPYNEQFF
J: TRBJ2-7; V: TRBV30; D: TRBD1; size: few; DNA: TGTGCCTGGAACCTGGACAGGGGAAGTGAGCAGTACTTC; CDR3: CAWNLDRGSEQYF
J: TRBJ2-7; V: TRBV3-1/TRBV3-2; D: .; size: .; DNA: TGTGCCAGCAGCCAAGGCAGGCCCTACGAGCAGTACTTC; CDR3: CASSQGRPYEQYF
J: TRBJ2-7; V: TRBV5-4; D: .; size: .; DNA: TGTGCCAGCAGTCTTGACAGCAAGTACGAGCAGTACTTC; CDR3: CASSLDSKYEQYF
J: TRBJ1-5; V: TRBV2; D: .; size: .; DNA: TGTGCCAGCAGTGAAGTTCGGGGAACAGGGAGTCAGCCCCAGCATTTT; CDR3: CASSEVRGTGSQPQHF
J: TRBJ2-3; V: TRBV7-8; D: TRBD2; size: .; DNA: TGTGCCAGCAGCTCGGCAAGGGGGACTAGCGGGGACACAGATACGCAGTATTTT; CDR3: CASSSARGTSGDTDTQYF
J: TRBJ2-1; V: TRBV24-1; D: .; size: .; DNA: TGTGCCACCTCCCGAGGGGGATGGAATGAGCAGTTCTTC; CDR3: CATSRGGWNEQFF
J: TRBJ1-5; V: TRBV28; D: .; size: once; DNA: TGTGCCAGCAGTTTTATGGGGGCCAGCAATCAGCCCCAGCATTTT; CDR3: CASSFMGASNQPQHF
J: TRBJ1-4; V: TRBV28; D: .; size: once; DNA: TGTGCCAGCAGTTCGGGGGAAAAACTGTTTTTT; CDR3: CASSSGEKLFF
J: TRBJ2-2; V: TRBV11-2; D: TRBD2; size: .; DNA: TGTGCCAGCAGCTCCGGACTAGCGGGAGCTGGCACCGGGGAGCTGTTTTTT; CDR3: CASSSGLAGAGTGELFF
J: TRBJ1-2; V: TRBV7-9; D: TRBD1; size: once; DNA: TGTGCCAGCAGCCCTCGACAGGGTCGAGACTATGGCTACACCTTC; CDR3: CASSPRQGRDYGYTF
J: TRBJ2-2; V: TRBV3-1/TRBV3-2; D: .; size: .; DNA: TGTGCCAGCAGCTCTCAGGGATGGACCGGGGAGCTGTTTTTT; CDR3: CASSSQGWTGELFF
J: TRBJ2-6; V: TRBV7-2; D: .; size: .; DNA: TGTGCCAGCAGCTTAGTCCCGGGTGGGGCCAACGTCCTGACTTTC; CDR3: CASSLVPGGANVLTF
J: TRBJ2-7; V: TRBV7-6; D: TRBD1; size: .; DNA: TGTGCCAGCGAGCAGGCAGGGGGCTACGAGCAGTACTTC; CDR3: CASEQAGGYEQYF
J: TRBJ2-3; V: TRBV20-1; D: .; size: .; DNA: TGCAGTGCTAGCTTTTTGGATACGCAGTATTTT; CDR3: CSASFLDTQYF
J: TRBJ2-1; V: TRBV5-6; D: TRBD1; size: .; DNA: TGTGCCAGCAGCTTAGGGACAGGGTACCTCAATGAGCAGTTCTTC; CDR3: CASSLGTGYLNEQFF
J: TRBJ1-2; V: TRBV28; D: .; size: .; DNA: TGTGCCAGCAGTTTGGGCAGGAACTATGGCTACACCTTC; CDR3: CASSLGRNYGYTF
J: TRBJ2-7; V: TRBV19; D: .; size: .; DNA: TGTGCCAGTAGTTTACAGGGACAAGGATCCTACGAGCAGTACTTC; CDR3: CASSLQGQGSYEQYF
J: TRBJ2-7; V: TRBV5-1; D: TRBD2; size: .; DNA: TGCGCCAGCAGCCCCACCCCGGGACTAGCGTATAGCGAGCAGTACTTC; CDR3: CASSPTPGLAYSEQYF
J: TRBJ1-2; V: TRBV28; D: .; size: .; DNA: TGTGCCAGCAGTCCCTCAGATGGGGCCCTGTATGGCTACACCTTC; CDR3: CASSPSDGALYGYTF
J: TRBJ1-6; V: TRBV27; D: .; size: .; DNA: TGTGCCAGCAGTCAACGGGGCAGGGGATCTGCACCCCTCCACTTT; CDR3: CASSQRGRGSAPLHF
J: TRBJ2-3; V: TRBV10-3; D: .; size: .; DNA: TGTGCCATCAGTGATGTCTATAGTGGGGCAGTGGATACGCAGTATTTT; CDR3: CAISDVYSGAVDTQYF
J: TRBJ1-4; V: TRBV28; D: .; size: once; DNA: TGTGCCAGCAGTGGTCCGCGAAAACTGTTTTTT; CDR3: CASSGPRKLFF
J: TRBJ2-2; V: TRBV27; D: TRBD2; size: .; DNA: TGTGCCAGCAGGGGGACTAGGCGGTCCGGGGAGCTGTTTTTT; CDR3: CASRGTRRSGELFF
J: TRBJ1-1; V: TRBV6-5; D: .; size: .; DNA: TGTGCCAGCAGTTACTCGCTCACAATGAACACTGAAGCTTTCTTT; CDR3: CASSYSLTMNTEAFF
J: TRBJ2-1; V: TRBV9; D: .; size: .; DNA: TGTGCCAGCAGCGCTTACTCTAGCGCCCTCTCCTACAATGAGCAGTTCTTC; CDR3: CASSAYSSALSYNEQFF
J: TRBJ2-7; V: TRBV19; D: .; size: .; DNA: TGTGCCAGTAGTCCCAGGGCGAGCTCCTACGAGCAGTACTTC; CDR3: CASSPRASSYEQYF
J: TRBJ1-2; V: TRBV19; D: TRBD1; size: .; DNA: TGTGCCAGTAGTCAGACAGGGCTATTGAGCTACACCTTC; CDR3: CASSQTGLLSYTF
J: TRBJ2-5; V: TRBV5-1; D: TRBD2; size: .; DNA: TGCGCCAGCAGCTCGACTAGCGGGAAGGAGACCCAGTACTTC; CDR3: CASSSTSGKETQYF
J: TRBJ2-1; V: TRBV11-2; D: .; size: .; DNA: TGTGCCAGCAGCTCGGGGTTCTCACGTGTCAATGAGCAGTTCTTC; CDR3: CASSSGFSRVNEQFF
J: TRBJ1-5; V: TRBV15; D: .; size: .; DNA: TGTGCCACCAGCAGTGACAGAAGCAATCAGCCCCAGCATTTT; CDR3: CATSSDRSNQPQHF
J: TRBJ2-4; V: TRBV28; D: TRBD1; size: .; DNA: TGTGCCAGCAGTCAATTTCGACAGGGGATGACCAAAAACATTCAGTACTTC; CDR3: CASSQFRQGMTKNIQYF
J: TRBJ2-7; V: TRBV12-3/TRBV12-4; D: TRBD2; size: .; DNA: TGTGCCAGCAGGCCGGGACTAGGATACGAGCAGTACTTC; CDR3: CASRPGLGYEQYF
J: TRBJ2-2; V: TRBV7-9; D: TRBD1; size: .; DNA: TGTGCCAGCAGCCTCCGACAGGGGAACACCGGGGAGCTGTTTTTT; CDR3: CASSLRQGNTGELFF
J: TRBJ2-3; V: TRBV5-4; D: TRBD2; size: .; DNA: TGTGCCACGACTCAGGGTGCCGGGACTAGCGGTCCAGATACGCAGTATTTT; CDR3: CATTQGAGTSGPDTQYF
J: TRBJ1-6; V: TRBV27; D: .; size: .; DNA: TGTGCCAGCAGTTCCCATCCCGGGGGAACCAATTCACCCCTCCACTTT; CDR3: CASSSHPGGTNSPLHF
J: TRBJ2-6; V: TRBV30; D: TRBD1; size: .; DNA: TGTGCCTGGAGTCGGGACAGCTCTGGGGCCAACGTCCTGACTTTC; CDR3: CAWSRDSSGANVLTF
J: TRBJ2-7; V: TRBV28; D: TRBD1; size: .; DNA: TGTGCCAGCAGCTCCGGAGCCTTGGACAGGACCTACGAGCAGTACTTC; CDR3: CASSSGALDRTYEQYF
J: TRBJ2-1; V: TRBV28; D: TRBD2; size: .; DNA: TGTGCCAGCAACCCTGGACTAGCGAGAGTCGATGAGCAGTTCTTC; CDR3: CASNPGLARVDEQFF
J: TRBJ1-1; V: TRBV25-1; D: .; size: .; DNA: TGTGCCAGCCGTGTCGGAGGGGTAGGATGCACTGAAGCTTTCTTT; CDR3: CASRVGGVGCTEAFF
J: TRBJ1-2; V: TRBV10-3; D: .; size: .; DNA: TGTGCCATCAGTGAGGCGGTCGGTGTGAAGGGCTACACCTTC; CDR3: CAISEAVGVKGYTF
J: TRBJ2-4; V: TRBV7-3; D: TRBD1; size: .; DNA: TGTGCCAGCAGTTTTGGACAGGGGGACAAAAACATTCAGTACTTC; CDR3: CASSFGQGDKNIQYF
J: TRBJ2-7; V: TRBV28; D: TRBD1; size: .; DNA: TGTGCCAGCATGCCGGGACAGCTCTTCTACGAGCAGTACTTC; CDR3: CASMPGQLFYEQYF
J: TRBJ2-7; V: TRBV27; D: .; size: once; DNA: TGTGCCAGCAGTAGGGACTTGAGGTTCGACGAGCAGTACTTC; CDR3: CASSRDLRFDEQYF
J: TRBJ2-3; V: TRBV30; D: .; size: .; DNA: TGTGCCTGGAGTCATCCAGTGAGCGACGATACGCAGTATTTT; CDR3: CAWSHPVSDDTQYF